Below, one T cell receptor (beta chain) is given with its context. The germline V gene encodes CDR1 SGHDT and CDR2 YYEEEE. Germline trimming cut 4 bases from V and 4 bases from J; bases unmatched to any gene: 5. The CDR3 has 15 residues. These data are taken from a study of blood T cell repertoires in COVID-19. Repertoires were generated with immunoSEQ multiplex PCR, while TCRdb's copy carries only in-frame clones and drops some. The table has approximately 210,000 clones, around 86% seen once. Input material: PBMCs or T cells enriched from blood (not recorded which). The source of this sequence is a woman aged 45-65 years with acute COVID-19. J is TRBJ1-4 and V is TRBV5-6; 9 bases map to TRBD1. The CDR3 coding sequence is TGTGCCAGCAGCATAGGACAGGGGAGTAATGAAAAACTGTTTTTT. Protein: CASSIGQGSNEKLFF.